The 27 T cell receptor beta chains below were found in one sample sequenced in a study of shared clonotypes between healthy human individuals. Sequencing was performed with immunoSEQ multiplex PCR; in TCRdb, only in-frame clones are kept and a portion is missing. This table has some 700,000 clones, 90% appearing once. Source material: memory CD8+ T cells from PBMCs. The subset here: CD45RO+ cells pooled with CCR7-negative TemRA cells. These receptor sequences come from a man aged 18 to 29 in good health. Some clones in this sample may be carry-over from other donors' samples.

The count of this clone is one. The rearrangement uses TRBV19 and TRBJ1-1; D perhaps matches TRBD1 (6 bases). CDR1 and CDR2 from the germline V gene are LNHDA and SQIVND (reference sequence). The V end was cut by 4 bases, the J end by 5 bases, with 14 bases between. The CDR3 sequence is 14 residues long. The CDR3 sequence is CASSKAGALTEAFF. The CDR3 region has the DNA TGTGCCAGTAGTAAAGCGGGGGCTTTGACTGAAGCTTTCTTT. Filled out from reference TRBV19 and TRBJ1-1, the complete variable domain reads DGGITQSPKYLFRKEGQNVTLSCEQNLNHDAMYWYRQDPGQGLRLIYYSQIVNDFQKGDIAEGYSVSREKKESFPLTVTSAQKNPTAFYLCASSKAGALTEAFFGQGTRLTVV.

J is TRBJ1-1 and V is TRBV9; D ambiguous. CDR3 length: 17 amino acids. CDR1 and CDR2 (germline): SGDLS, YYNGEE. Trimming removed 3 bases from V and 0 bases from J, with 18 bases in between. The CDR3 nucleotides read TGTGCCAGCAGCGACTCTCCTGCGGGCAGAATGAACACTGAAGCTTTCTTT. Amino acids: CASSDSPAGRMNTEAFF.

This clone appeared a few times. The V call is TRBV6-1, the J call TRBJ2-1, with D unclear. Trimming left V 7 bases short and J 1 base short, with 8 bases between. The length of the CDR3 is 13 residues. The germline V gene encodes CDR1 MNHNS and CDR2 SASEGT. CDR3 sequence: CASTAASYNEQFF. DNA of the CDR3: TGTGCCAGCACGGCGGCATCCTACAATGAGCAGTTCTTC.

This sequence joins TRBV6-6 and TRBJ2-3; TRBD1 agrees at 7 bases. V was clipped by 8 bases and J by 4 bases; unmatched bases: 6. Germline values: CDR1 MNHNY, CDR2 SVGAGI (reference sequence). The CDR3 has 13 amino acids. The CDR3: CASVRGGADTQYF. DNA for the CDR3: TGTGCCAGCGTGCGAGGGGGCGCAGATACGCAGTATTTT.

The chain uses TRBV14 and TRBJ2-7; 9 positions match TRBD2. Germline-derived CDR1 and CDR2 are SGHDN and FVKESK. The CDR3 is 15 amino acids. The trim removed 4 bases at V and 0 bases at J, leaving 4 bases unmatched. CDR3 DNA: TGTGCCAGCAGCCCCAGTAGCGGGAGCTCCTACGAGCAGTACTTC. This translates into CASSPSSGSSYEQYF.

To note about this clone: Other DNA sequences of this sample code for an identical CDR3. V usage is TRBV18 and J usage is TRBJ2-5; 7 bases agree with TRBD1. Germline CDR1 reads KGHSH; CDR2 reads LQKENI. This CDR3 region has 13 residues. V lost 3 bases to trimming and J lost 2 bases; unmatched junction nucleotides: 0. The CDR3 DNA is TGTGCCAGCTCACCGGACAGGCAAGAGACCCAGTACTTC. Its protein product is CASSPDRQETQYF.

V usage is TRBV15 and J usage is TRBJ1-3; TRBD1 matches 9 bases. The CDR3 spans 15 residues. Germline V lookup: CDR1 LNHNV, CDR2 YYDKDF (reference sequence). Unmatched junction bases numbered 3, after V lost 6 bases and J lost 0 bases. CDR3 protein: CATRTTGGSGNTIYF. The DNA of the CDR3 is TGTGCCACCAGGACGACAGGGGGCTCTGGAAACACCATATATTTT.

This clone was seen more than once but under ten times. The rearrangement uses TRBV7-9 and TRBJ2-1; 9 nucleotides align to TRBD2. V lost 5 bases to trimming and J lost 6 bases; unmatched junction nucleotides: 8. CDR1 and CDR2 (germline): SEHNR, FQNEAQ (reference sequence). The CDR3 loop spans 15 amino acids. In nucleotides, the CDR3 is TGTGCCAGCAGCCCCCCTAGCGGGAAGGTCAATGAGCAGTTCTTC. Translated: CASSPPSGKVNEQFF.

V is TRBV5-1 and J is TRBJ2-5; maybe TRBD1 (6 bases). V dropped 7 bases and J dropped 4 bases, with 17 bases sitting between them. CDR1 and CDR2 (germline): SGHRS, YFSETQ. The CDR3 extends over 14 amino acids. CDR3 sequence reads: CASDGGRGGETQYF. Here the CDR3 DNA reads TGCGCCAGCGACGGTGGCAGGGGCGGAGAGACCCAGTACTTC.

The chain combines TRBV29-1 with TRBJ1-4; D remains ambiguous. Deletions cut 6 bases from V and 6 bases from J, with 20 bases between. The CDR3 consists of 15 residues. The germline V gene has CDR1 SQVTM and CDR2 ANQGSEA. The CDR3 bases are TGCAGCGTCGCTGACACGATGGAGCCTGATGAAAAACTGTTTTTT. This codes for CSVADTMEPDEKLFF.

This clone has a single count. This rearrangement joins TRBV28 to TRBJ1-2; TRBD1 is a possible D gene (5 bases). CDR1 and CDR2 from the germline V gene are MDHEN and SYDVKM. The CDR3 is made up of 14 amino acids. V dropped 5 bases and J dropped 3 bases, with 13 bases sitting between them. In nucleotides, the CDR3 is TGTGCCAGCAGTACCGGACGGACATACTATGGCTACACCTTC. Its protein product is CASSTGRTYYGYTF.

As concerns this clone: Other DNA variants within this sample encode the same CDR3. V gene TRBV7-9 combines with J gene TRBJ2-1; no definite D call. Germline-derived CDR1 and CDR2 are SEHNR and FQNEAQ (reference sequence). This CDR3 is built from 12 residues. V lost 0 bases and J lost 10, with 7 bases in between. The CDR3 is CASSLASREQFF. For the CDR3, the DNA is TGTGCCAGCAGCTTAGCGAGTAGAGAGCAGTTCTTC. The whole variable domain, remainder taken from reference TRBV7-9 and TRBJ2-1, is DTGVSQNPRHKITKRGQNVTFRCDPISEHNRLYWYRQTLGQGPEFLTYFQNEAQLEKSRLLSDRFSAERPKGSFSTLEIQRTEQGDSAMYLCASSLASREQFFGPGTRLTVL.

The V gene is TRBV7-6, the J gene TRBJ1-5; the match to TRBD1 covers 9 bases. In germline, CDR1 is SGHVS, CDR2 FNYEAQ. The CDR3 is made up of 17 amino acids. The V segment lost 2 bases and the J segment 5 bases; nucleotides outside the gene matches: 10. The CDR3 nucleotides read TGTGCCAGCAGCTTATATCGTCGGGGACAGGGTGATCAGCCCCAGCATTTT. It yields the protein CASSLYRRGQGDQPQHF. The variable domain in full, completed from reference TRBV7-6 and TRBJ1-5, reads GAGVSQSPRYKVTKRGQDVALRCDPISGHVSLYWYRQALGQGPEFLTYFNYEAQQDKSGLPNDRFSAERPEGSISTLTIQRTEQRDSAMYRCASSLYRRGQGDQPQHFGDGTRLSIL.

CDR3 DNA: TGTGCCAGCAGCCCAGAGGGACTCAGGGGTGACACTGAAGCTTTCTTT. Protein: CASSPEGLRGDTEAFF. J is TRBJ1-1 and V is TRBV11-2, with D tentatively TRBD1 (6 bases). The V gene lost 5 bases and the J gene lost 3 bases, with 19 bases spanning the gap. The germline V gene encodes CDR1 SGHAT and CDR2 FQNNGV. This CDR3 comprises 16 residues.

This sequence joins TRBV19 and TRBJ2-7, with D perhaps given as TRBD1 or TRBD2 (6 bases each). The CDR3 covers 15 residues. Trimming stripped 3 bases from V and 3 bases from J, with 15 bases between. Germline CDR1 is LNHDA and CDR2 is SQIVND (reference sequence). The CDR3 sequence: CASSIPQGTHYEQYF. The DNA for the CDR3 is TGTGCCAGTAGTATCCCGCAGGGGACTCACTACGAGCAGTACTTC.

V gene TRBV18 combines with J gene TRBJ1-3; weak D call: TRBD1 (5 bases). This CDR3 is 15 amino acids long. Germline CDR1 is KGHSH and CDR2 is LQKENI. The ends were cut back, 8 bases at V and 2 bases at J, with 16 bases in the middle. The CDR3 sequence is CASPLGTETGNTIYF. In DNA form, the CDR3 reads TGTGCCAGCCCCCTAGGGACGGAGACTGGAAACACCATATATTTT. Full variable domain (missing parts from reference TRBV18 and TRBJ1-3): NAGVMQNPRHLVRRRGQEARLRCSPMKGHSHVYWYRQLPEEGLKFMVYLQKENIIDESGMPKERFSAEFPKEGPSILRIQQVVRGDSAAYFCASPLGTETGNTIYFGEGSWLTVV.

The rearrangement links TRBV5-5 to TRBJ2-7; D is possibly TRBD2 (6 bases). This CDR3 is built from 16 residues. Germline-derived CDR1 and CDR2 are SGHKS and YYEKEE (reference sequence). V gave up 1 base and J gave up 5 bases, with 19 bases separating them. DNA for the CDR3: TGTGCCAGCAGCTTGCGTCCTAGCGTAGTTCCCCACGAGCAGTACTTC. It specifies CASSLRPSVVPHEQYF.

This chain uses TRBV4-1 with TRBJ2-7; possibly TRBD1 or TRBD2 for D (5 bases each). V lost 0 bases and J lost 2, with 14 bases in between. Germline CDR1 is MGHRA and CDR2 is YSYEKL. There are 16 residues in the CDR3. The CDR3 spells CASSQDPGFRAYEQYF. DNA for the CDR3: TGCGCCAGCAGCCAAGATCCGGGGTTCAGGGCCTACGAGCAGTACTTC.

V and J are TRBV7-9 and TRBJ2-7; TRBD1 matches at 9 bases. This CDR3 region has 15 residues. Germline V gives CDR1 SEHNR, CDR2 FQNEAQ (reference sequence). Trimming at V came to 5 bases and at J to 3 bases, leaving 8 bases not matched to a gene. The CDR3 sequence is CASSAKRTGDYEQYF. The CDR3 DNA sequence: TGTGCCAGCAGCGCAAAACGGACAGGGGACTACGAGCAGTACTTC.

The chain joins TRBV30 to TRBJ2-5, with D unclear. V was cut by 3 bases and J by 1 base, with 3 bases left in between. The CDR3 is 11 amino acids. CDR1 GTSNPN and CDR2 SVGIG come from the germline V gene (reference sequence). CDR3 sequence reads: CAWSIQETQYF. The CDR3 DNA reads as TGTGCCTGGAGCATCCAAGAGACCCAGTACTTC. The full variable domain, its missing parts supplied by reference TRBV30 and TRBJ2-5, is SQTIHQWPATLVQPVGSPLSLECTVEGTSNPNLYWYRQAAGRGLQLLFYSVGIGQISSEVPQNLSASRPQDRQFILSSKKLLLSDSGFYLCAWSIQETQYFGPGTRLLVL.

The chain joins TRBV27 to TRBJ1-5, with D uncertain. Germline CDR1 reads MNHEY; CDR2 reads SMNVEV (reference sequence). The CDR3 runs to 14 residues. The V gene lost 6 bases and the J gene lost 4 bases, with 13 bases spanning the gap. CDR3 amino acids: CASSQTRANQPQHF. The DNA of the CDR3 is TGTGCCAGCAGCCAGACACGGGCAAATCAGCCCCAGCATTTT.

The rearrangement links TRBV7-2 to TRBJ1-1; no clear D gene. Germline lookup yields CDR1 SGHTA and CDR2 FQGNSA. The CDR3 spans 12 residues. V was pared by 5 bases and J by 7 bases, with 11 bases between. CDR3 loop: CASSERSGEAFF. CDR3 bases: TGTGCCAGCAGCGAACGCTCCGGTGAAGCTTTCTTT.

This clone has a single count. The V call is TRBV4-1, the J call TRBJ2-3; 11 bases align to TRBD2. This CDR3 has 19 amino acids. Per the germline V gene, CDR1 is MGHRA and CDR2 is YSYEKL. V was clipped by 0 bases and J by 2 bases; unmatched bases: 10. This CDR3 reads CASSQESTSGRLITDTQYF. The CDR3 bases are TGCGCCAGCAGCCAAGAGTCTACTAGCGGGAGACTCATCACAGATACGCAGTATTTT.

The chain joins TRBV9 to TRBJ2-7, with 7 nucleotides matching TRBD2. The CDR3 is 17 residues long. V shed 2 bases and J 2 bases; nucleotides not matched to a gene: 13. The V gene's germline CDR1 is SGDLS and CDR2 YYNGEE. The CDR3 DNA reads TGTGCCAGCAGCGTGGGGCTAGCGGAAAACTTTCCCTACGAGCAGTACTTC. Translation: CASSVGLAENFPYEQYF.

This sequence joins TRBV25-1 and TRBJ1-4; D not resolved. The CDR3 spans 13 residues. V lost 3 bases and J lost 3, with 5 bases in between. CDR1 MGHDK and CDR2 SYGVNS come from the germline V gene. CDR3 DNA: TGTGCCAGCAGTGAGGGAGCTAATGAAAAACTGTTTTTT. Its protein product is CASSEGANEKLFF.

The chain has TRBV11-2 and TRBJ2-5; D ambiguous. Between the trimmed V and J ends, which lost 6 bases and 1 base, there was a span of 6 bases. Germline CDR1 is SGHAT and CDR2 is FQNNGV. The CDR3 totals 12 residues. The CDR3 DNA reads as TGTGCCAGCAGACAAGGCCAAGAGACCCAGTACTTC. Translating it yields CASRQGQETQYF.

The chain uses TRBV2 and TRBJ2-1, with TRBD1 identical over 8 bases. The germline V gene has CDR1 SNHLY and CDR2 FYNNEI. The CDR3 consists of 10 residues. V shed 4 bases and J 16 bases; nucleotides not matched to a gene: 3. This chain's CDR3 is CASSGGQDFF. DNA of the CDR3: TGTGCCAGCAGTGGGGGACAGGATTTCTTC.